These 29 T cell receptor beta chains were all obtained from the same sample, sequenced in a study of T cell responses to AZD1222 COVID-19 vaccine. Measured with immunoSEQ multiplex PCR; TCRdb has only the in-frame clones, and not every one. The sample yields roughly 190,000 clones, roughly 91% seen once. The sequencing here drew on peripheral blood, taken on day 0 of AZD1222 vaccination. The receptors derive from an adult in good health.

The count of this clone is one. The chain is built from TRBV9 and TRBJ2-7; D tentatively fits TRBD1 or TRBD2 (5 bases each). This CDR3 has 18 amino acids. The germline V gene has CDR1 SGDLS and CDR2 YYNGEE. Trimming left V 5 bases short and J 3 bases short, with 27 bases between. CDR3 DNA sequence: TGTGCCAGCAGTCACGGACCGGGGCGGATAGATATGGGCTACGAGCAGTACTTC. It translates to CASSHGPGRIDMGYEQYF.

J is TRBJ2-2 and V is TRBV25-1; D gene uncertain. Germline CDR1 and CDR2: MGHDK and SYGVNS. CDR3 length: 13 amino acids. V was cut by 0 bases and J by 6 bases, with 5 bases left in between. CDR3 sequence reads: CASSEYEAGELFF. Here the CDR3 DNA reads TGTGCCAGCAGTGAATATGAGGCCGGGGAGCTGTTTTTT.

The V and J genes are TRBV7-8 and TRBJ1-1; the D is unclear. Deletions cut 10 bases from V and 10 bases from J, with 10 bases between. Looked up from germline, CDR1 is SGHVS and CDR2 is FQNEAQ. This CDR3 contains 9 residues. The CDR3 nucleotides read TGTGCCATCGGCGATGGAGCTTTCTTT. It codes for CAIGDGAFF.

V is TRBV5-1 and J is TRBJ1-4; D remains ambiguous. The V end lost 0 bases, the J end lost 3 bases, and 6 bases lay between the germline ends. The germline V gene has CDR1 SGHRS and CDR2 YFSETQ. The CDR3 is 14 amino acids. CDR3 sequence: CASSLERPNEKLFF. The DNA of the CDR3 is TGCGCCAGCAGCTTGGAACGCCCTAATGAAAAACTGTTTTTT.

The CDR3 bases are TGTGCCAGCAGCTTAGATAGGGCGGGAGAGTACTACGAGCAGTACTTC. Translation gives CASSLDRAGEYYEQYF. The chain has TRBV7-2 and TRBJ2-7; 7 nucleotides align to TRBD2. CDR1 and CDR2 (germline): SGHTA, FQGNSA. After removal of 1 base from V and 3 bases from J, the junction contained 9 bases not matched to a gene. The length of the CDR3 is 16 residues.

This chain links TRBV19 with TRBJ2-1; D is possibly TRBD1 (5 bases). The V end lost 2 bases, the J end lost 4 bases, and 12 bases lay between the germline ends. The CDR3 has 15 residues. Germline values: CDR1 LNHDA, CDR2 SQIVND (reference sequence). The CDR3 DNA sequence: TGTGCCAGTAGTATAAGGGGTTCGAATTACAATGAGCAGTTCTTC. This codes for CASSIRGSNYNEQFF.

The chain carries TRBV6-5 and TRBJ1-2; D ambiguous. Deletions cut 7 bases from V and 2 bases from J, with 14 bases between. The CDR3 extends over 14 amino acids. The germline V gene has CDR1 MNHEY and CDR2 SVGAGI. CDR3 amino acids: CASTTWSANYGYTF. For the CDR3, the DNA is TGTGCCAGCACCACCTGGTCGGCAAACTATGGCTACACCTTC.

This clone has only one observation. DNA for the CDR3: TGTGCCAGCAGTCCCGGGACTAGAAGTGGCACGCAGTATTTT. Encoded protein: CASSPGTRSGTQYF. The chain combines TRBV6-1 with TRBJ2-3; 8 positions match TRBD2. After removal of 5 bases from V and 9 bases from J, the junction contained 10 bases not matched to a gene. The CDR3 runs 14 residues. CDR1 MNHNS and CDR2 SASEGT come from the germline V gene.

This rearrangement joins TRBV28 to TRBJ1-3; possible D gene TRBD1, 5 bases. The V end was cut by 4 bases, the J end by 5 bases, with 9 bases between. CDR1 is MDHEN and CDR2 is SYDVKM in the germline V gene. This CDR3 spans 13 amino acids. The CDR3 reads CASSSPGRNTIYF. In DNA, the CDR3 is TGTGCCAGCAGTTCCCCGGGGCGAAACACCATATATTTT.

This clone appeared once. The V gene is TRBV6-5, the J gene TRBJ1-1; 7 bases are a match to TRBD1. Germline CDR1 reads MNHEY; CDR2 reads SVGAGI. V lost 7 bases and J lost 2; bases outside the gene matches: 10. The CDR3 is 15 residues long. CDR3 DNA sequence: TGTGCCAGCAACCCCAACAGGGGAGTCAACACTGAAGCTTTCTTT. Translation: CASNPNRGVNTEAFF.

V is TRBV7-9 and J is TRBJ2-7; D remains ambiguous. CDR3 length: 12 residues. Germline V gene data show CDR1 as SEHNR and CDR2 as FQNEAQ (reference sequence). V was clipped by 1 base and J by 2 bases, with 3 bases between them. DNA for the CDR3: TGTGCCAGCAGCTTAGACGCCTACGAGCAGTACTTC. Translating it yields CASSLDAYEQYF.

The chain employs TRBV5-8 and TRBJ2-5; 9 nucleotides match TRBD2. This CDR3 region has 14 residues. Trimming took 4 bases from V and 4 from J; bases not matched to a gene: 5. The V gene's germline CDR1 is SGHTS and CDR2 YDEGEE. Written as DNA, the CDR3 is TGTGCCAGCAGCCCGATAGCGGGAGTAGAGACCCAGTACTTC. It codes for CASSPIAGVETQYF. The full variable domain, its missing parts supplied by reference TRBV5-8 and TRBJ2-5, is EAGVTQSPTHLIKTRGQQATLRCSPISGHTSVYWYQQALGLGLQFLLWYDEGEERNRGNFPPRFSGRQFPNYSSELNVNALELEDSALYLCASSPIAGVETQYFGPGTRLLVL.

This clone occurred once. The chain joins TRBV19 to TRBJ2-5; 10 positions match TRBD2. The CDR3 runs to 15 residues. V was clipped by 5 bases and J by 5 bases; unmatched bases: 8. Germline CDR1 LNHDA, CDR2 SQIVND (reference sequence). DNA for the CDR3: TGTGCCAGTAGTCCCCCTAGCGGGAGAGGGGAGACCCAGTACTTC. This sequence encodes CASSPPSGRGETQYF.

This sequence joins TRBV9 and TRBJ1-3, with a possible D match to TRBD1 (5 bases). Germline V gene data show CDR1 as SGDLS and CDR2 as YYNGEE. With 1 base removed from V and 0 bases from J, the gap between germline ends came to 11 bases. The CDR3 totals 16 residues. The DNA of the CDR3 is TGTGCCAGCAGCGTATGGGGGTCAGGCTCTGGAAACACCATATATTTT. It translates to CASSVWGSGSGNTIYF.

The gene calls are TRBV25-1 and TRBJ1-1; D is undetermined. CDR1 is MGHDK and CDR2 is SYGVNS in the germline V gene. The CDR3 is made up of 14 amino acids. The V and J ends lost 1 base and 2 bases respectively, with 8 bases between them. The CDR3 loop is CASSESQPNTEAFF. CDR3 DNA sequence: TGTGCCAGCAGTGAATCACAGCCTAACACTGAAGCTTTCTTT.

This clone showed up just once. V usage is TRBV9 and J usage is TRBJ1-3; D not resolved. Germline-derived CDR1 and CDR2 are SGDLS and YYNGEE. The CDR3 is 16 residues long. Trimming shortened V by 1 base and J by 4 bases, and 15 bases separated the two germline ends. The CDR3 loop reads CASSVKDRVAGNTIYF. The CDR3 DNA sequence: TGTGCCAGCAGCGTAAAAGACCGAGTAGCGGGAAACACCATATATTTT.

The gene calls are TRBV6-2 or TRBV6-3 and TRBJ2-5; D gene ambiguous. V shed 4 bases and J shed 1 base, with 13 bases lying between them. This CDR3 is built from 15 residues. Per germline, CDR1 MNHEY and CDR2 SVGEGT. The CDR3 sequence: CASSWSPGSQETQYF. The CDR3 coding sequence is TGTGCCAGCAGTTGGAGTCCCGGGTCCCAAGAGACCCAGTACTTC.

This chain links TRBV27 with TRBJ1-6; TRBD1 matches at 7 bases. Germline values: CDR1 MNHEY, CDR2 SMNVEV (reference sequence). The CDR3 consists of 16 residues. V lost 5 bases, J lost 9 bases, and 13 bases stayed unmatched. CDR3 coding DNA: TGTGCCAGCAGTCACCAAGGACAGGTTTCGAGTTCACCCCTCCACTTT. Protein: CASSHQGQVSSSPLHF.

This clone was seen just once. The chain recombines TRBV3-1 (or the pseudogene TRBV3-2) with TRBJ1-3; no reliable D call. The V and J ends lost 1 base and 4 bases respectively, with 11 bases between them. The CDR3 sequence is 15 residues long. Looked up from germline, CDR1 is LGHDT and CDR2 is YNNKEL (reference sequence). The CDR3 DNA reads TGTGCCAGCAGCCAAGTGGGAGGTAAGGGAAACACCATATATTTT. Translation gives CASSQVGGKGNTIYF.

This clone was counted once. The chain combines TRBV9 with TRBJ1-6; D is unresolved. Trimming took off 4 bases at V and 7 bases at J, with 15 bases between the two ends. The CDR3 runs 15 residues. Germline loops: CDR1 SGDLS, CDR2 YYNGEE. The CDR3 is CASSHGRRENSPLHF. CDR3 coding DNA: TGTGCCAGCAGCCACGGGCGGAGAGAAAATTCACCCCTCCACTTT. Full variable domain (missing parts from reference TRBV9 and TRBJ1-6): DSGVTQTPKHLITATGQRVTLRCSPRSGDLSVYWYQQSLDQGLQFLIQYYNGEERAKGNILERFSAQQFPDLHSELNLSSLELGDSALYFCASSHGRRENSPLHFGNGTRLTVT.

The V gene is TRBV28, the J gene TRBJ2-4; 7 nucleotides match TRBD2. The trim removed 8 bases at V and 0 bases at J, leaving 4 bases unmatched. The CDR3 covers 14 residues. Germline CDR1 MDHEN, CDR2 SYDVKM. The CDR3 reads CASSGGLAKNIQYF. The DNA of the CDR3 is TGTGCCAGCTCGGGGGGACTAGCCAAAAACATTCAGTACTTC. The full variable domain, completed using reference TRBV28 and TRBJ2-4, is DVKVTQSSRYLVKRTGEKVFLECVQDMDHENMFWYRQDPGLGLRLIYFSYDVKMKEKGDIPEGYSVSREKKERFSLILESASTNQTSMYLCASSGGLAKNIQYFGAGTRLSVL.

The CDR3 sequence: CASSTDMSGNTIYF. In DNA form, the CDR3 reads TGTGCCAGCAGCACGGATATGTCCGGAAACACCATATATTTT. This chain joins TRBV16 and TRBJ1-3, with D uncertain. CDR1 and CDR2 (germline): KGHSY, FQNENV. The CDR3 totals 14 residues. V dropped 5 bases and J dropped 4 bases, with 12 bases sitting between them.

J is TRBJ2-5 and V is TRBV2; the match to TRBD2 covers 7 bases. V shed 6 bases, J shed 4 bases, and the junction held 2 bases outside the gene matches. Per the germline V gene, CDR1 is SNHLY and CDR2 is FYNNEI. CDR3 length: 12 residues. CDR3 nucleotides: TGTGCCAGCAGCCGGACTAGAGAGACCCAGTACTTC. Translation gives CASSRTRETQYF.

The chain is built from TRBV29-1 and TRBJ2-3; D call uncertain. The CDR3 runs to 13 residues. Between the trimmed V and J ends, which lost 4 bases and 5 bases, there was a span of 13 bases. In germline, CDR1 is SQVTM, CDR2 ANQGSEA. The CDR3 spells CSVAAPLGDTQYF. The CDR3, as DNA: TGCAGCGTTGCCGCCCCGTTGGGAGATACGCAGTATTTT.

This clone came up once. The chain employs TRBV4-2 and TRBJ1-2; TRBD1 agrees at 7 bases. Germline V lookup: CDR1 LGHNA, CDR2 YNFKEQ. After removal of 0 bases from V and 4 bases from J, the junction contained 8 bases not matched to a gene. This CDR3 has 16 residues. In nucleotides, the CDR3 is TGTGCCAGCAGCCAAGATGACAGGGTAGTTGGCTATGGCTACACCTTC. Protein sequence: CASSQDDRVVGYGYTF.

This chain connects TRBV5-1 to TRBJ2-5; 8 positions agree with TRBD2. The V and J ends lost 4 bases and 6 bases, in that order; junction bases with no gene match: 14. The CDR3 has 16 residues. Germline loops: CDR1 SGHRS, CDR2 YFSETQ. As DNA, the CDR3 is TGCGCCAGCAGCCCCGGGGGGGGCCCGGTAGGACAGACCCAGTACTTC. It is translated as CASSPGGGPVGQTQYF.

The sample holds a few counts of this clone. The chain uses TRBV6-4 and TRBJ1-2; D unresolved. The CDR3 runs 14 residues. CDR1 and CDR2 (germline): MRHNA, SNTAGT. The germline V and J ends were trimmed by 5 bases and 4 bases, with 14 bases remaining between them. The CDR3 DNA is TGTGCCAGCAGTCCCGAGGGTTTAGGCTATGGCTACACCTTC. Translating it yields CASSPEGLGYGYTF.

This clone appeared a single time. The chain employs TRBV28 and TRBJ1-5, with D possibly being TRBD1 (6 bases). The germline CDR1 and CDR2 sequences are MDHEN and SYDVKM. This CDR3 has 14 amino acids. V dropped 5 bases and J dropped 8 bases, with 16 bases sitting between them. As DNA, the CDR3 is TGTGCCAGCAGTATAACCGGGACACCGAAGCCCCAGCATTTT. It encodes CASSITGTPKPQHF.

V and J are TRBV5-3 and TRBJ1-4, with D tentatively TRBD1 (5 bases). TRBV5-3 is assigned to the ORF class and has an uncertain function. The CDR3 is 17 amino acids. V lost 4 bases, J lost 4 bases, and 20 bases lay in between. CDR3 sequence (DNA): TGTGCCAGAAGCCCCCTCGGTGGGAGGGACCGTAATGAAAAACTGTTTTTT. Translation gives CARSPLGGRDRNEKLFF.